One and the same sample provided the 7 T cell receptor beta chains below, sequenced in a study of T-cell reconstitution after alpha-beta-depleted transplantation in children. Molecular barcoding with unique molecular identifiers was used for the TCRbeta library. TCRdb reprocessed the PCR reads via MiXCR and lists one record per CDR3 protein. The table shows around 370,000 distinct CDR3 sequences, with about 9.4% occurring only once. This sample comprised PBMCs from the stem cell graft donor, obtained from the stem cell graft. These receptors originate from a human donor who donated a stem cell graft to a child with acute lymphoblastic leukemia.

The chain recombines TRBV20-1 with TRBJ2-7, with unresolved D. The CDR3 runs 13 residues. Germline V gene sequence: CDR1 DFQATT, CDR2 SNEGSKA (reference sequence). The ends were cut back, 3 bases at V and 5 bases at J, with 14 bases in the middle. The DNA of the CDR3 is TGCAGTGCTAGCGGACGGGCCGGTGACGAGCAGTACTTC. Translated, it gives CSASGRAGDEQYF.

The rearrangement links TRBV6-2 or TRBV6-3 to TRBJ2-7, with 7 positions matching TRBD1. The V gene end was trimmed by 6 bases and the J gene end by 2 bases; junction bases not matched to a gene: 13. The germline gives CDR1 MNHEY, CDR2 SVGEGT. This CDR3 is built from 16 residues. The CDR3 reads CASSYQFTDRAYEQYF. As DNA, the CDR3 is TGTGCCAGCAGCTACCAATTTACCGACAGGGCCTACGAGCAGTACTTC.

This clonotype is medium-sized in the sample. The J gene is TRBJ2-7, the V gene TRBV7-9, with 11 bases aligning to TRBD2. The germline V gene has CDR1 SEHNR and CDR2 FQNEAQ (reference sequence). The CDR3 is made up of 15 amino acids. V was pared by 4 bases and J by 5 bases, with 7 bases of the junction left unmatched. DNA for the CDR3: TGTGCCAGCAGCTCGGGACTAGCGGAGACCCACGAGCAGTACTTC. It translates to CASSSGLAETHEQYF.

The genes are TRBV4-1 and TRBJ2-7; TRBD1 agrees at 8 bases. V dropped 1 base and J dropped 4; count of bases not matched to a gene: 6. CDR3 size: 15 residues. CDR1 and CDR2 from the germline V gene are MGHRA and YSYEKL. DNA for the CDR3: TGCGCCAGCAGCCAAGTAGGGGACAGGTCTTACGAGCAGTACTTC. This sequence encodes CASSQVGDRSYEQYF.

This clonotype was seen only a few times. V and J are TRBV12-5 and TRBJ1-5, with TRBD1 as a possible D gene (5 bases). V lost 5 bases and J lost 6, with 11 bases in between. Germline V gives CDR1 LGHNT, CDR2 FRNRAP. This CDR3 spans 13 amino acids. CDR3 protein: CASGQGRTQPQHF. The DNA for the CDR3 is TGTGCTAGTGGTCAGGGCAGAACTCAGCCCCAGCATTTT.

J is TRBJ2-1 and V is TRBV3-1; TRBD2 matches 9 bases. Trimming at V came to 11 bases and at J to 0 bases, leaving 20 bases not matched to a gene. CDR3 size: 19 residues. Germline loops: CDR1 LGHDT, CDR2 YNNKEL (reference sequence). CDR3 nucleotides: TGTGCCTTCTGGCGGGGGGGGATTGGAGGAAGGGTCTCCTACAATGAGCAGTTCTTC. The encoded protein is CAFWRGGIGGRVSYNEQFF.

V gene TRBV10-2 combines with J gene TRBJ1-1; D gene ambiguous. Germline CDR1 reads WSHSY; CDR2 reads SAAADI. The V and J ends lost 6 bases and 4 bases respectively, with 3 bases between them. The CDR3 covers 10 residues. The CDR3, as DNA: TGCGCCAGCAGGGGCACTGAAGCTTTCTTT. As protein: CASRGTEAFF.